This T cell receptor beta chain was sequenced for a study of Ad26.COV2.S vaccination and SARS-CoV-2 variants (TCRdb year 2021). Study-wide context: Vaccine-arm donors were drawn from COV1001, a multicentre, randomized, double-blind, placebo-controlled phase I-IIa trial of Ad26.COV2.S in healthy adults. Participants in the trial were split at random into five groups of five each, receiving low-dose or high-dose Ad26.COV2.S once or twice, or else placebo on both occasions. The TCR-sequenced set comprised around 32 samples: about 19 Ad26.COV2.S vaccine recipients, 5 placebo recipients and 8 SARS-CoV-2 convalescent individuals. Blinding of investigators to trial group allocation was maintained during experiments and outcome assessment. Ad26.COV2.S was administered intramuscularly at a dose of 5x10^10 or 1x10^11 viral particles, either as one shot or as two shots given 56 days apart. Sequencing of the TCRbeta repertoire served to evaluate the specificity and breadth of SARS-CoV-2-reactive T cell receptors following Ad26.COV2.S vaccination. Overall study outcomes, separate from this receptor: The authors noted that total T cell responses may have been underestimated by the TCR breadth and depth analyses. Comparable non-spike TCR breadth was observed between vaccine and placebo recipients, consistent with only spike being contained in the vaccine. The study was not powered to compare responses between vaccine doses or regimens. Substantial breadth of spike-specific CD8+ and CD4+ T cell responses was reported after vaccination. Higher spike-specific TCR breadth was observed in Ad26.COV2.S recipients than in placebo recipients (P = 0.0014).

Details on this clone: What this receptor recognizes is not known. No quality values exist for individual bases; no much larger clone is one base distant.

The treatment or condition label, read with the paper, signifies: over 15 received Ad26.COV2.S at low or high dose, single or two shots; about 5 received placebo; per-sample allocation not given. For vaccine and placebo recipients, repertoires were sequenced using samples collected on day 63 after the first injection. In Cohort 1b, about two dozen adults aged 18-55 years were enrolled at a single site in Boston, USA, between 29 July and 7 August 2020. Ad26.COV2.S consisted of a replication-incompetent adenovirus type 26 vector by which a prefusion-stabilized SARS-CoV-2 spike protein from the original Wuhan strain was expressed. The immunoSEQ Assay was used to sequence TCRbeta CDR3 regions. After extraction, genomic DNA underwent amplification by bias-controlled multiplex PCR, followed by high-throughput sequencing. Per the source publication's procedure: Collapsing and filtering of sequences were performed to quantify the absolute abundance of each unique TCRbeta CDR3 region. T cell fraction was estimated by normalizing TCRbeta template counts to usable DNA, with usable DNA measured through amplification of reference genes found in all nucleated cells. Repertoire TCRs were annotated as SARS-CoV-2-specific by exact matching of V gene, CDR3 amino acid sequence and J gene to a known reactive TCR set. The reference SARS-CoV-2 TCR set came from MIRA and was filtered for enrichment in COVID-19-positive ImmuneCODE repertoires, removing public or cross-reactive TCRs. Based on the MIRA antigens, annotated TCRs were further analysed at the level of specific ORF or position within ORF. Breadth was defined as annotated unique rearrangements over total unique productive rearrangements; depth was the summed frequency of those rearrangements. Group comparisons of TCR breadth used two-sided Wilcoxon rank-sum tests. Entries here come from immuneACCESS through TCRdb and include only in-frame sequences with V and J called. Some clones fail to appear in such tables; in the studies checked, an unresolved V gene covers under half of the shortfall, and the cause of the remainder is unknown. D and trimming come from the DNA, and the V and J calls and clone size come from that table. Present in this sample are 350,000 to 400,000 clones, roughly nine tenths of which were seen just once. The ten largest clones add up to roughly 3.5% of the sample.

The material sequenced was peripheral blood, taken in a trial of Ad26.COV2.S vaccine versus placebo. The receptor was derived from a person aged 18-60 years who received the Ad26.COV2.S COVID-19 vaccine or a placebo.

The DNA sequence reads TGTGCCAGCAGCTTGGTCGGGATACCTAACTATGGCTACACCTTC. This translates into CASSLVGIPNYGYTF. The sequence is built from TRBV5-4 and TRBJ1-2, with no D gene named confidently. Between the V and J ends, shortened by 0 bases and 0 bases respectively, the junction contains 9 bases. There are 15 amino acids in the CDR3, from cysteine to phenylalanine inclusive. The entry retains the CDR3 DNA only, 45 bases that are in frame from base 1. CDR1 and CDR2 are drawn from the germline V gene (reference sequence): SGHNT, YYREEE.